This T cell receptor beta chain was identified in a study of blood T cells in healthy people across ages. Losses at the gene ends were 4 bases for V and 4 bases for J; bases not matched to a gene: 7. Per the germline V gene, CDR1 is MDHEN and CDR2 is SYDVKM. There are 15 residues in the CDR3. With a J-beta primer mix and a sample-barcoded 5' primer, a second PCR ran roughly 7 to 11 cycles. MiXCR, run by TCRdb on the 5' RACE reads, gives a single entry per CDR3 protein. This table holds hundreds of thousands of distinct CDR3 sequences, 52% found once. General study findings and limits: It was the long-lived donors that had more naive CD4+ cells and higher diversity than aged donors.

As regards this clonotype: Its matching antigen is unknown.

In terms of origin and age, donors were healthy Caucasian individuals from Russia aged about 6 to 90. At least 7 million PBMCs were isolated per sample. The chain links TRBV28 to TRBJ2-5; TRBD1 matches at 9 bases. This receptor was identified in a woman of 80 years or more in good health. The specimen sequenced was blood. The CDR3 DNA sequence: TGTGCCAGCAGTTCCTTAGGACAGGGGTCAGAGACCCAGTACTTC. This codes for CASSSLGQGSETQYF.